Below, 19 T cell receptor beta chains from the same sample are listed, as sequenced in a study of control samples from healthy donors and cancer patients. Assay used: immunoSEQ multiplex PCR; TCRdb lists only in-frame clones, some missing. The data show about 51,000 clones, with about four fifths seen just once and around 9.1% held by the top ten. The specimen sequenced was blood. Every receptor here comes from a man between 70 and 80 years old in good health.

This clone has a handful of counts. The V call is TRBV2, the J call TRBJ1-5, with D hard to call. Between the trimmed V and J ends, which lost 8 bases and 0 bases, there was a span of 8 bases. This CDR3 region has 13 residues. The germline V gene encodes CDR1 SNHLY and CDR2 FYNNEI. CDR3 region: CASSYTSNQPQHF. The DNA for the CDR3 is TGTGCCAGCTCATATACTAGCAATCAGCCCCAGCATTTT.

This sequence joins TRBV24-1 and TRBJ2-7; D may be TRBD1 (6 bases). The CDR3 is made up of 15 amino acids. Germline V gives CDR1 KGHDR, CDR2 SFDVKD. The V gene lost 4 bases and the J gene lost 1 base, with 13 bases spanning the gap. The CDR3 DNA reads as TGTGCCACCAGTGAGGCAGGGGAGAGGTCCTACGAGCAGTACTTC. This translates into CATSEAGERSYEQYF.

As DNA, the CDR3 is TGTGCCAGCAGCCTTTTGACAGGGGGCGGCACCGGGGAGCTGTTTTTT. Protein sequence: CASSLLTGGGTGELFF. The V and J genes are TRBV7-3 and TRBJ2-2, with 10 bases aligning to TRBD1. Germline CDR1 is SGHTA and CDR2 is FQGTGA. Trimming removed 5 bases from V and 4 bases from J; junction bases left unmatched: 7. The CDR3 extends over 16 amino acids.

This sequence joins TRBV15 and TRBJ2-2, with D possibly called TRBD1 or TRBD2 (5 bases each). V was shortened by 8 bases and J by 5 bases, with 12 bases between the two germline ends. Germline V lookup: CDR1 LNHNV, CDR2 YYDKDF (reference sequence). This CDR3 spans 13 amino acids. CDR3 sequence: CATGPWGTGELFF. The DNA of the CDR3 is TGTGCCACCGGCCCATGGGGGACCGGGGAGCTGTTTTTT. Looking up the rest from reference TRBV15 and TRBJ2-2 gives the full variable domain: DAMVIQNPRYQVTQFGKPVTLSCSQTLNHNVMYWYQQKSSQAPKLLFHYYDKDFNNEADTPDNFQSRRPNTSFCFLDIRSPGLGDTAMYLCATGPWGTGELFFGEGSRLTVL.

The gene calls are TRBV10-3 and TRBJ1-1; weak D call: TRBD1 (6 bases). The CDR3 is made up of 16 amino acids. From germline, CDR1 is ENHRY and CDR2 SYGVKD. The V end was cut by 2 bases, the J end by 3 bases, with 16 bases between. The CDR3 loop is CAISEMEGDPDTEAFF. DNA for the CDR3: TGTGCCATCAGTGAGATGGAGGGGGATCCGGACACTGAAGCTTTCTTT.

The rearrangement uses TRBV11-3 and TRBJ1-2, with D perhaps TRBD1 (5 bases). Trimming removed 1 base from V and 4 bases from J, with 19 bases in between. Germline V lookup: CDR1 SGHNT, CDR2 YENEEA. The CDR3 is 17 amino acids. The CDR3 DNA is TGTGCCAGCAGCTTAGGGAGAACAGGACTCAAGGTCTATGGCTACACCTTC. Translation: CASSLGRTGLKVYGYTF. Full variable domain (rest looked up from reference TRBV11-3 and TRBJ1-2): EAGVVQSPRYKIIEKKQPVAFWCNPISGHNTLYWYLQNLGQGPELLIRYENEEAVDDSQLPKDRFSAERLKGVDSTLKIQPAELGDSAVYLCASSLGRTGLKVYGYTFGSGTRLTVV.

CDR3 bases: TGTGCCACCTCCCGGGACCCCAGAAACAATGAGCAGTTCTTC. This translates into CATSRDPRNNEQFF. The chain recombines TRBV7-6 with TRBJ2-1, with D possibly being TRBD1 or TRBD2 (5 bases each). There are 14 residues in the CDR3. Germline CDR1 and CDR2: SGHVS and FNYEAQ. Trimming pared 10 bases from V and 5 bases from J, leaving 18 bases between.

This clone was detected a few times. The V and J genes are TRBV5-8 and TRBJ2-1; 7 bases fit TRBD1. The CDR3 runs 15 residues. The trim removed 1 base at V and 2 bases at J, leaving 3 bases unmatched. The germline V gene encodes CDR1 SGHTS and CDR2 YDEGEE. CDR3 amino acids: CASSLRGQPYNEQFF. CDR3 in DNA: TGTGCCAGCAGCTTGAGGGGACAGCCCTACAATGAGCAGTTCTTC.

The chain carries TRBV7-2 and TRBJ1-2; unclear D gene. The CDR3 is made up of 14 amino acids. CDR1 is SGHTA, CDR2 FQGNSA, per germline. V gave up 1 base and J gave up 3 bases, with 9 bases separating them. The chain's CDR3 is CASSLGNDYYGYTF. Here the CDR3 DNA reads TGTGCCAGCAGCTTAGGCAATGACTACTATGGCTACACCTTC.

The chain carries TRBV7-9 and TRBJ1-3; maybe TRBD1 (6 bases). Trimming removed 4 bases at V and 2 bases at J, with 12 bases between. Germline values: CDR1 SEHNR, CDR2 FQNEAQ (reference sequence). The CDR3 is made up of 15 amino acids. The CDR3 DNA reads as TGTGCCAGCAGCTGGGGAGGGGGTACTGGAAACACCATATATTTT. Residues: CASSWGGGTGNTIYF.

This chain links TRBV2 with TRBJ2-2; 9 bases map to TRBD1. This CDR3 spans 16 amino acids. Germline V gene sequence: CDR1 SNHLY, CDR2 FYNNEI. V dropped 6 bases and J dropped 4; count of bases not matched to a gene: 9. CDR3 region: CASRVGGTGFTGELFF. The CDR3 coding sequence is TGTGCCAGCAGGGTAGGCGGGACAGGGTTCACCGGGGAGCTGTTTTTT.

This chain links TRBV4-1 with TRBJ2-3; 7 bases map to TRBD2. This CDR3 is 17 amino acids long. With 4 bases clipped from V and 0 bases from J, the junction kept 10 bases outside the gene matches. Looked up from germline, CDR1 is MGHRA and CDR2 is YSYEKL. The CDR3 region is CASSRQFGRPSTDTQYF. Here the CDR3 DNA reads TGCGCCAGCAGCCGCCAATTCGGGAGGCCCAGCACAGATACGCAGTATTTT.

The chain carries TRBV10-1 and TRBJ2-7; D unclear. The germline V gene has CDR1 WNHNN and CDR2 SYGVQD (reference sequence). The CDR3 covers 10 residues. V was clipped by 5 bases and J by 3 bases, with 2 bases between them. This CDR3 reads CASSYYEQYF. DNA of the CDR3: TGCGCCAGCAGTTACTACGAGCAGTACTTC.

The chain employs TRBV5-4 and TRBJ2-2; D gene unclear. The CDR3 extends over 16 amino acids. The V end was cut by 0 bases, the J end by 6 bases, with 15 bases between. The germline CDR1 and CDR2 sequences are SGHNT and YYREEE (reference sequence). The CDR3: CASSLEVVASPGELFF. In DNA form, the CDR3 reads TGTGCCAGCAGCTTGGAGGTCGTTGCGTCGCCCGGGGAGCTGTTTTTT.

The chain carries TRBV11-3 and TRBJ2-1; D remains unclear. Between the trimmed V and J ends, which lost 3 bases and 0 bases, there was a span of 9 bases. The length of the CDR3 is 15 residues. Germline V gives CDR1 SGHNT, CDR2 YENEEA. CDR3 amino acids: CASSFPGHSYNEQFF. CDR3 DNA: TGTGCCAGCAGCTTCCCAGGCCACTCCTACAATGAGCAGTTCTTC. Full variable domain (missing parts from reference TRBV11-3 and TRBJ2-1): EAGVVQSPRYKIIEKKQPVAFWCNPISGHNTLYWYLQNLGQGPELLIRYENEEAVDDSQLPKDRFSAERLKGVDSTLKIQPAELGDSAVYLCASSFPGHSYNEQFFGPGTRLTVL.

This chain's CDR3 is CASSPLTGFGYTF. CDR3 nucleotides: TGCGCCAGCAGCCCCCTGACAGGGTTTGGCTACACCTTC. V is TRBV5-1 and J is TRBJ1-2, with 7 bases matching TRBD1. CDR1 and CDR2 from the germline V gene are SGHRS and YFSETQ. This CDR3 contains 13 residues. With 4 bases clipped from V and 7 bases from J, the junction kept 7 bases outside the gene matches.

This clone was recorded only once. The V and J genes are TRBV7-9 and TRBJ2-1; D remains unclear. The germline V gene encodes CDR1 SEHNR and CDR2 FQNEAQ (reference sequence). V was clipped by 5 bases and J by 2 bases, with 7 bases between them. The CDR3 has 13 amino acids. The CDR3: CASSVDPYNEQFF. The CDR3 coding sequence is TGTGCCAGCAGCGTTGACCCCTACAATGAGCAGTTCTTC.

The rearrangement uses TRBV27 and TRBJ2-1, with D possibly being TRBD2 (5 bases). V dropped 6 bases and J dropped 7 bases, with 16 bases sitting between them. Germline V gene data show CDR1 as MNHEY and CDR2 as SMNVEV (reference sequence). The CDR3 extends over 14 amino acids. CDR3 sequence: CASRSWGAENEQFF. The CDR3 DNA is TGTGCCAGCAGATCTTGGGGAGCTGAAAATGAGCAGTTCTTC.

The CDR3 is CASRTDGNQPQHF. The DNA of the CDR3 is TGTGCCAGCAGGACAGACGGCAATCAGCCCCAGCATTTT. This rearrangement joins TRBV28 to TRBJ1-5; tentative D call: TRBD1 (5 bases). Germline V gives CDR1 MDHEN, CDR2 SYDVKM. Trimming stripped 6 bases from V and 2 bases from J, with 8 bases between. The CDR3 consists of 13 residues. The variable domain in full, with the rest retrieved from reference TRBV28 and TRBJ1-5, is DVKVTQSSRYLVKRTGEKVFLECVQDMDHENMFWYRQDPGLGLRLIYFSYDVKMKEKGDIPEGYSVSREKKERFSLILESASTNQTSMYLCASRTDGNQPQHFGDGTRLSIL.